This T cell receptor beta chain appears in the sequencing data of a study of CD8 T cells in ankylosing spondylitis. Study results and limitations: Clones linked to disease were reported to show significant enrichment in matched ankylosing spondylitis synovial fluid. In ankylosing spondylitis blood, a motif of roughly eight highly homologous TCR beta variants appeared characteristic.

There are a few counts of this clonotype. Antigen specificity is unknown. With 3 bases removed from V and 3 bases from J, the gap between germline ends came to 8 bases. This CDR3 is built from 14 residues. The V gene's germline CDR1 is LGHDT and CDR2 YNNKEL (reference sequence). Researchers built TCR beta libraries using quantitative 5'-RACE with molecular barcodes. TCRdb analysed the 5' RACE reads with MiXCR anew, one entry per CDR3 protein. Here the sample spans fewer than 550,000 distinct CDR3 sequences, about 5.2% being singletons. The sequenced material came from blood, either unsorted or a sorted T cell fraction (not recorded which). The source of this sequence is a male donor with ankylosing spondylitis. The chain has TRBV3-1 and TRBJ1-4; D is perhaps TRBD1 (6 bases). The CDR3 reads CASSHYRANEKLFF. CDR3 DNA sequence: TGTGCCAGCAGCCACTACAGGGCTAATGAAAAACTGTTTTTT.